The 30 T cell receptor beta chains presented below share a single source sample, sequenced in a study of blood T cell repertoires in COVID-19. The assay was immunoSEQ multiplex PCR, and TCRdb's table has in-frame clones only and misses some. The sample carries around 86,000 clones, roughly 91% recorded once. Material: peripheral blood. The source is an elderly woman with acute or convalescent COVID-19.

V is TRBV27 and J is TRBJ1-2, with 7 bases lining up with TRBD1. V was clipped by 7 bases and J by 4 bases; unmatched bases: 12. Looked up from germline, CDR1 is MNHEY and CDR2 is SMNVEV (reference sequence). The CDR3 runs to 15 residues. CDR3 sequence: CASKPSTGTTYGYTF. The CDR3 nucleotides are TGTGCCAGCAAACCTTCGACAGGGACGACCTATGGCTACACCTTC.

This chain uses TRBV6-5 with TRBJ2-7, with D possibly TRBD2 on 6 matching bases. The ends were cut back, 6 bases at V and 1 base at J, with 13 bases in the middle. The CDR3 has 14 amino acids. CDR1 and CDR2 (germline): MNHEY, SVGAGI. Here the CDR3 reads CASRPEGRSYEQYF. The CDR3 bases are TGTGCCAGCAGGCCGGAGGGGAGATCCTACGAGCAGTACTTC.

CDR3: CASSSRPSRGVSSYNEQFF. Written as DNA, the CDR3 is TGTGCCAGCAGCTCGAGGCCGTCGCGGGGGGTGAGCTCCTACAATGAGCAGTTCTTC. The chain recombines TRBV11-2 with TRBJ2-1, with TRBD2 identical over 8 bases. This CDR3 comprises 19 residues. Germline values: CDR1 SGHAT, CDR2 FQNNGV. The junction had 14 bases not matched to a gene; V was cut back by 4 bases and J by 0 bases. The complete variable domain, with remaining parts taken from reference TRBV11-2 and TRBJ2-1, reads EAGVAQSPRYKIIEKRQSVAFWCNPISGHATLYWYQQILGQGPKLLIQFQNNGVVDDSQLPKDRFSAERLKGVDSTLKIQPAKLEDSAVYLCASSSRPSRGVSSYNEQFFGPGTRLTVL.

CDR3 in amino acids: CASSDPGGSNAYEQYF. The CDR3 nucleotides are TGTGCCAGCAGTGATCCCGGCGGGAGCAACGCCTACGAGCAGTACTTC. The chain carries TRBV6-1 and TRBJ2-7; the match to TRBD2 covers 7 bases. Germline values: CDR1 MNHNS, CDR2 SASEGT. The V gene end was trimmed by 3 bases and the J gene end by 2 bases; junction bases not matched to a gene: 10. This CDR3 contains 16 residues.

This clone has a handful of counts. J is TRBJ2-2 and V is TRBV10-3; D perhaps matches TRBD1 (6 bases). Trimming shortened V by 10 bases and J by 0 bases, and 9 bases separated the two germline ends. This CDR3 is built from 13 residues. The germline V gene encodes CDR1 ENHRY and CDR2 SYGVKD. The DNA of the CDR3 is TGTGCCACTGGGACATCGAACACCGGGGAGCTGTTTTTT. Amino acid sequence: CATGTSNTGELFF.

This chain uses TRBV30 with TRBJ1-6; D is unresolved. Trimming took off 0 bases at V and 4 bases at J, with 10 bases between the two ends. This CDR3 spans 15 amino acids. CDR1 is GTSNPN and CDR2 is SVGIG in the germline V gene (reference sequence). CDR3 in amino acids: CAWSVEGLYNSPLHF. The CDR3 region has the DNA TGTGCCTGGAGTGTAGAGGGCCTATATAATTCACCCCTCCACTTT.

The V and J genes are TRBV30 and TRBJ1-2; unclear D gene. Trimming left V 2 bases short and J 2 bases short, with 6 bases between. Germline CDR1 GTSNPN, CDR2 SVGIG (reference sequence). The CDR3 length is 12 residues. CDR3 sequence: CAWSSGNYGYTF. The CDR3 DNA is TGTGCCTGGAGTTCCGGGAACTATGGCTACACCTTC.

Here the CDR3 reads CASRKQGATDTQYF. The CDR3 coding sequence is TGTGCCAGCAGGAAACAGGGGGCCACAGATACGCAGTATTTT. The chain links TRBV27 to TRBJ2-3; 9 bases agree with TRBD1. CDR1 MNHEY and CDR2 SMNVEV come from the germline V gene (reference sequence). The CDR3 runs 14 residues. The V gene end was trimmed by 6 bases and the J gene end by 2 bases; junction bases not matched to a gene: 3.

The rearrangement joins TRBV6-5 to TRBJ1-2; 9 bases are shared with TRBD1. Losses at the gene ends were 8 bases for V and 8 bases for J; bases not matched to a gene: 9. The CDR3 loop spans 13 amino acids. CDR1 is MNHEY, CDR2 SVGAGI, per germline. CDR3 in DNA: TGTGCCAGCCATCCGGCTGACAGGGGGGGCTACACCTTC. Its protein product is CASHPADRGGYTF.

The chain joins TRBV5-4 to TRBJ2-2; TRBD1 aligns across 7 bases. This CDR3 has 15 residues. V was pared by 4 bases and J by 2 bases, with 5 bases of the junction left unmatched. Germline CDR1 and CDR2: SGHNT and YYREEE (reference sequence). The CDR3 protein is CASSPGQPNTGELFF. Written as DNA, the CDR3 is TGTGCCAGCAGCCCGGGACAGCCCAACACCGGGGAGCTGTTTTTT.

This chain links TRBV7-9 with TRBJ2-3, with D perhaps matching TRBD1 (6 bases). Germline V gene lookup returns CDR1 SEHNR and CDR2 FQNEAQ (reference sequence). This CDR3 is built from 15 residues. V lost 5 bases and J lost 0, with 12 bases in between. The chain's CDR3 is CASSRQAFSTDTQYF. CDR3 DNA: TGTGCCAGCAGCAGACAGGCGTTCAGCACAGATACGCAGTATTTT.

The chain uses TRBV7-9 and TRBJ1-2, with a tentative D call TRBD1 (5 bases). The CDR3 loop spans 15 amino acids. Trimming stripped 1 base from V and 8 bases from J, with 17 bases between. Germline V lookup: CDR1 SEHNR, CDR2 FQNEAQ (reference sequence). The CDR3 loop reads CASSLESGQGSGYTF. The CDR3 DNA reads as TGTGCCAGCAGCTTAGAGAGTGGTCAGGGTAGCGGCTACACCTTC. The full variable domain, in which reference TRBV7-9 and TRBJ1-2 provide the parts outside the CDR3, is DTGVSQNPRHKITKRGQNVTFRCDPISEHNRLYWYRQTLGQGPEFLTYFQNEAQLEKSRLLSDRFSAERPKGSFSTLEIQRTEQGDSAMYLCASSLESGQGSGYTFGSGTRLTVV.

This chain uses TRBV15 with TRBJ2-1, with D unclear. Trimming removed 0 bases from V and 9 bases from J, with 12 bases in between. Germline V gene sequence: CDR1 LNHNV, CDR2 YYDKDF (reference sequence). CDR3 length equals 14 residues. DNA of the CDR3: TGTGCCACCAGCAGAGATTGGAGCCTGGGTGAGCAGTTCTTC. Translated, it gives CATSRDWSLGEQFF.

This clone has a handful of counts. As DNA, the CDR3 is TGTGCCAGCAGCCCCCCGGGACTAGCGGGACCCACGAACACCGGGGAGCTGTTTTTT. It translates to CASSPPGLAGPTNTGELFF. The J gene is TRBJ2-2, the V gene TRBV3-1 (or the pseudogene TRBV3-2); TRBD2 matches 13 bases. The germline CDR1 and CDR2 sequences are LGHDT and YNNKEL (reference sequence). This CDR3 has 19 amino acids. With V trimmed by 4 bases and J by 0 bases, 8 bases remained unmatched.

V is TRBV5-1 and J is TRBJ1-4, with 7 bases aligning to TRBD1. J gave up 2 bases and V 4 bases, and 5 bases lay outside the gene matches. CDR3 length equals 15 residues. The germline V gene encodes CDR1 SGHRS and CDR2 YFSETQ. DNA of the CDR3: TGCGCCAGCAGCAGCCAGGGGGTGACTAATGAAAAACTGTTTTTT. It yields the protein CASSSQGVTNEKLFF.

V usage is TRBV19 and J usage is TRBJ1-4; possibly TRBD1 for D (6 bases). The germline V gene has CDR1 LNHDA and CDR2 SQIVND (reference sequence). CDR3 length: 15 residues. V gave up 2 bases and J gave up 4 bases, with 11 bases separating them. This chain's CDR3 is CASSINREVNEKLFF. CDR3 nucleotides: TGTGCCAGTAGTATAAACAGGGAAGTTAATGAAAAACTGTTTTTT.

The V call is TRBV19, the J call TRBJ1-6; 9 positions match TRBD1. This CDR3 is built from 15 residues. V shed 3 bases, J shed 7 bases, and the junction held 4 bases outside the gene matches. Per the germline V gene, CDR1 is LNHDA and CDR2 is SQIVND (reference sequence). The CDR3 region is CASSIQQGANSPLHF. In DNA form, the CDR3 reads TGTGCCAGTAGTATCCAACAGGGGGCGAATTCACCCCTCCACTTT.

V is TRBV9 and J is TRBJ1-3; TRBD1 agrees at 10 bases. V lost 4 bases to trimming and J lost 0 bases; unmatched junction nucleotides: 7. From germline, CDR1 is SGDLS and CDR2 YYNGEE. The CDR3 sequence is 17 residues long. The DNA for the CDR3 is TGTGCCAGCAGCTTTTCCGGGACAGGGGCCTCTGGAAACACCATATATTTT. It encodes CASSFSGTGASGNTIYF.

CDR3 loop: CAWSDGDSESAFF. CDR3 DNA: TGTGCCTGGAGTGATGGGGACAGTGAGAGTGCTTTCTTT. The J gene is TRBJ1-1, the V gene TRBV30, with 7 bases fitting TRBD1. The length of the CDR3 is 13 residues. The trim removed 1 base at V and 11 bases at J, leaving 10 bases unmatched. Germline-derived CDR1 and CDR2 are GTSNPN and SVGIG (reference sequence).

The rearrangement uses TRBV6-6 and TRBJ1-5; D is perhaps TRBD1 (5 bases). V lost 6 bases to trimming and J lost 1 base, with 10 bases between them. This CDR3 has 14 amino acids. Germline-derived CDR1 and CDR2 are MNHNY and SVGAGI (reference sequence). CDR3 coding DNA: TGTGCCAGCAGCCAGGGACTGAGCAATCAGCCCCAGCATTTT. Its translation is CASSQGLSNQPQHF.

V gene TRBV29-1 combines with J gene TRBJ1-1; 8 bases are a match to TRBD1. V was clipped by 7 bases and J by 6 bases; unmatched bases: 7. Germline values: CDR1 SQVTM, CDR2 ANQGSEA. The length of the CDR3 is 12 residues. This chain's CDR3 is CSGDRGFAEAFF. The CDR3 DNA is TGCAGCGGAGACAGGGGCTTTGCTGAAGCTTTCTTT.

The chain is built from TRBV30 and TRBJ2-1; tentative D call: TRBD2 (6 bases). Trimming shortened V by 2 bases and J by 0 bases, and 20 bases separated the two germline ends. CDR1 and CDR2 from the germline V gene are GTSNPN and SVGIG (reference sequence). The CDR3 is 18 amino acids. The CDR3 region has the DNA TGTGCCTGGAGTTCCCTGGCGGGGTCTAAAGTCTCCTACAATGAGCAGTTCTTC. Its protein product is CAWSSLAGSKVSYNEQFF.

The chain couples TRBV18 to TRBJ2-2; 10 bases map to TRBD1. Germline V CDR1 and CDR2: KGHSH, LQKENI. The length of the CDR3 is 17 residues. J gave up 2 bases and V 2 bases, and 5 bases lay outside the gene matches. The DNA of the CDR3 is TGTGCCAGCTCACCAGACAGGGGGCTAATTAACACCGGGGAGCTGTTTTTT. It translates to CASSPDRGLINTGELFF.

J is TRBJ2-1 and V is TRBV11-2; TRBD2 aligns across 8 bases. J gave up 6 bases and V 2 bases, and 6 bases lay outside the gene matches. CDR3 length: 15 amino acids. Germline V CDR1 and CDR2: SGHAT, FQNNGV. CDR3 residues: CASSLTAGGGNEQFF. The CDR3 DNA is TGTGCCAGCAGCTTAACCGCCGGGGGGGGCAATGAGCAGTTCTTC.

CDR3 in DNA: TGTGCCAGCAGTCCGGATCTAGCGAGTAAGCAGTTCTTC. It translates to CASSPDLASKQFF. This chain joins TRBV2 and TRBJ2-1, with D tentatively TRBD2 (6 bases). The CDR3 consists of 13 residues. The germline V and J ends were trimmed by 5 bases and 11 bases, with 16 bases remaining between them. CDR1 is SNHLY, CDR2 FYNNEI, per germline.

This clone appeared a single time. The V call is TRBV7-2, the J call TRBJ2-5, with D possibly being TRBD1 (6 bases). V lost 5 bases and J lost 4, with 20 bases in between. CDR1 is SGHTA, CDR2 FQGNSA, per germline. CDR3 length: 16 amino acids. CDR3 sequence: CASSPLSGARRETQYF. DNA of the CDR3: TGTGCCAGCAGCCCCCTTTCAGGGGCGCGTCGAGAGACCCAGTACTTC.

The rearrangement joins TRBV30 to TRBJ2-6; TRBD1 matches at 8 bases. The length of the CDR3 is 15 residues. Germline CDR1 is GTSNPN and CDR2 is SVGIG (reference sequence). V dropped 7 bases and J dropped 0; count of bases not matched to a gene: 5. CDR3 DNA: TGTGCCTCGACAGGGGTAGGCTCTGGGGCCAACGTCCTGACTTTC. Translating gives CASTGVGSGANVLTF.

The genes are TRBV5-1 and TRBJ2-2; D possibly corresponds to TRBD2 (6 bases). Trimming took off 0 bases at V and 7 bases at J, with 19 bases between the two ends. Germline CDR1 SGHRS, CDR2 YFSETQ. The CDR3 has 17 residues. The CDR3 sequence: CASSLVFGSYGNGELFF. The CDR3 DNA reads as TGCGCCAGCAGCTTGGTTTTCGGGAGTTACGGAAACGGGGAGCTGTTTTTT.

J is TRBJ1-2 and V is TRBV12-3 or TRBV12-4, with 9 bases that match TRBD1. V trimming: 5 bases; J trimming: 6 bases; junction bases outside the gene matches: 4. This CDR3 is 13 amino acids long. The CDR3 bases are TGTGCCAGCAGTCCACAGGGGGCAGATGGCTACACCTTC. This sequence encodes CASSPQGADGYTF.

CDR3 residues: CASSVEGVAAYNEQFF. CDR3 coding DNA: TGCGCCAGCAGCGTGGAAGGAGTAGCGGCCTACAATGAGCAGTTCTTC. This chain joins TRBV5-1 and TRBJ2-1; tentative D call: TRBD2 (6 bases). V dropped 4 bases and J dropped 2 bases, with 16 bases sitting between them. The CDR3 sequence is 16 residues long. Germline CDR1 SGHRS, CDR2 YFSETQ.